The clone carrying this TCR beta chain was seen a handful of times. Its specificity is unknown. TCR beta CDR3 region amplification was performed from RNA transcripts. The TCR CDR3 first-round RT-PCR relied on the HTBI primer set. TCRdb reanalysed the multiplex PCR reads using MiXCR and keeps one entry per CDR3 protein. The sample carries around 500,000 distinct CDR3 sequences, about 16% recorded once. These data come from a study of T cells in Graves' hyperthyroidism and ophthalmopathy. Study-level points and caveats: Before onset, by a median of around six months, the model predicted ophthalmopathy. From stable hyperthyroidism, ophthalmopathy was set apart by a 13 V-J model.

Trimming stripped 8 bases from V and 0 bases from J, with 7 bases between. Germline values: CDR1 SEHNR, CDR2 FQNEAQ (reference sequence). The CDR3 is 12 amino acids. This sequence joins TRBV7-9 and TRBJ1-1, with D unclear. Sequencing used blood. This TCR came from a young woman with Graves' ophthalmopathy. The CDR3 loop is CASHLVNTEAFF. The CDR3 nucleotides are TGTGCCAGCCACCTAGTGAACACTGAAGCTTTCTTT.